This T cell receptor (beta chain) came from a study of molecular identifiers for immune sequencing clone quantification (dated by TCRdb to 2016 to 2019). The study in broad terms: For a replicate experiment, RNA from roughly 21,000 or 96,000 naive CD8 T cells was divided into five aliquots, of which four were sequenced. This methods study used CD8 T cells to benchmark TCR RNA copy counting and molecular-identifier clustering-based TCR repertoire sequencing (MIDCIRS). Points the paper makes about the study in general: Modeling gave about 3.3 recovered TCR RNA copies per cell versus 8 to 10 by digital PCR, implying approximately 30% capture efficiency. Spiked-in Jurkat TCR RNA equivalent to a single cell was reported to be detectable even among 800,000 to 1,000,000 naive CD8 T cells. Without barcode sub-clustering, chimeric consensus sequences inflated TCR diversity; chimeras reached as high as 47%. Spiked-in Jurkat TCR RNA (approximately 10 copies' worth), which is not part of the donor repertoire, was contained in the naive libraries. In CMV-specific effector cells, clones with more than 20 RNA copies accounted for over 97% of molecules, whereas in naive cells such clones accounted for under 1%. The sizes of highly expanded clones could end up underestimated when identical TCR molecules share a barcode.

Trimming accounts for 6 bases at V and 3 bases at J, while the number of junction bases matched to no gene is 15. The CDR3 runs 18 amino acids, cysteine and phenylalanine included. Only the CDR3 portion is preserved as DNA: 54 bases, with reading frame beginning at the first base. Reading the germline V gene (reference sequence) gives CDR1 MNHEY and CDR2 SMNVEV. Notes on this clonotype: Its antigen specificity is not known. No base quality values were provided; no much bigger clone lies one nucleotide off.

Naive CD8 T cell libraries were made from around 20,000 to 1,000,000 sorted cells using 10%, 30% or 50% of purified RNA. Naive CD8 T cells, defined as CD8+CD4-CCR7+CD45RA+, were FACS-sorted into RLT Plus buffer on a BD FACSAria II. More than 8 TCR copies' worth of Jurkat RNA were spiked into about 19,000-1,000,000 naive CD8 T cell samples to test detection sensitivity. CD8 T cells were enriched using RosetteSep CD8+ T Cell Enrichment Cocktail and Ficoll-Paque, and the enriched cells then underwent ACK red cell lysis. The library relied on PCR. The run used an Illumina HiSeq 4000. Preparation of bulk TCR libraries followed a previously described approach, with the TCR primers listed in Table S5. Purification of total RNA was performed with the Qiagen AllPrep DNA/RNA kit. Before any analysis, reads coming from multiple sequencing runs of the same library were combined into one pool. In the paper's pipeline: Reads were retained only if an exact TCR constant sequence was present, and the retained reads were trimmed to 150 nt and grouped according to their 12-nt molecular barcodes. Within each barcode group, reads were sub-clustered at a 15% Levenshtein threshold, and quality-weighted consensus sequences were built per RNA molecule. Non-functional sequences were excluded, and lower-count sequences lying one edit away from another sequence were also excluded. Based on a fit of two negative binomial distributions, barcode sub-clusters having less than 20% of the maximum read count were discarded. In-frame beta chains were kept once TCRdb had trimmed the public reads at Q25 with fastp and called clones with MiXCR. For every CDR3 protein sequence, its rows merge into one entry that carries the most common genes and DNA. TCRdb, not the authors, supplied the V and J calls. For this sample there are approximately 500,000 distinct CDR3 sequences; 20% to 25% appear just once. The ten largest account for about 0.8% of the sample.

Material: naive CD8+ T cells from blood, with Jurkat cell RNA spiked in. In light of the paper, this sample's cell subset or site label describes: FACS-sorted CD8+CD4-CCR7+CD45RA+ naive T cells. The sequence was obtained from a human donor in good health. Some libraries in this study had Jurkat cell RNA spiked in. The chain is encoded by TRBV27 joined to TRBJ2-4; 9 bases in between match TRBD2. DNA sequence: TGTGCCAGCAGCCACGATGACAGCGGGGGGTTTGGCAAAAACATTCAGTACTTC. This translates into CASSHDDSGGFGKNIQYF.